This record covers a single T cell receptor beta chain. These data originate in a study of blood T cell repertoires in COVID-19. As for the study in general: Samples of COVID-19 (acute and convalescent) were obtained from the United States, Italy and Spain. From T cells, B-cell-depleted T cells, or PBMCs came the material, which was cDNA or gDNA.

In the source study's methods: Estimation of nucleated cell counts relied on the amplification of reference gene primers. TCRdb's table, derived via immunoSEQ multiplex PCR, lists solely in-frame clones and lacks some. V and J calls plus clone size are reproduced from that table; the DNA served to infer D and trimming. The sample holds 180,000 or so clones, 65% to 85% seen once. Germline values: CDR1 SGHRS, CDR2 YFSETQ. V lost 4 bases to trimming and J lost 0 bases; unmatched junction nucleotides: 7. The length of the CDR3 is 16 residues. This receptor was taken from a man aged 35 to 55 who had recovered from COVID-19. The chain combines TRBV5-1 with TRBJ1-3, with 7 bases lining up with TRBD1. Sample: PBMCs or T cells enriched from blood (not recorded which). In DNA form, the CDR3 reads TGCGCCAGCAGCACCGGACAGGCGAGCTCTGGAAACACCATATATTTT. Its protein product is CASSTGQASSGNTIYF.